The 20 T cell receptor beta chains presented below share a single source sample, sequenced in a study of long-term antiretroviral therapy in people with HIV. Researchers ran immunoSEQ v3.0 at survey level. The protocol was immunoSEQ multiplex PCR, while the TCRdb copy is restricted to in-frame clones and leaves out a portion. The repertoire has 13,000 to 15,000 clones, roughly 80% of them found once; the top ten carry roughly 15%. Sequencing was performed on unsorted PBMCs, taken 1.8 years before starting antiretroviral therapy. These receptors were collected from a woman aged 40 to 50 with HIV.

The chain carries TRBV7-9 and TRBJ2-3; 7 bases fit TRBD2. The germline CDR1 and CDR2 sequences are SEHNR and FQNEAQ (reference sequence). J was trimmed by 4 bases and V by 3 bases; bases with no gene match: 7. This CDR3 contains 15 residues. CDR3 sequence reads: CASSFKEGGADTQYF. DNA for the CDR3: TGTGCCAGCAGCTTCAAGGAGGGAGGGGCAGATACGCAGTATTTT.

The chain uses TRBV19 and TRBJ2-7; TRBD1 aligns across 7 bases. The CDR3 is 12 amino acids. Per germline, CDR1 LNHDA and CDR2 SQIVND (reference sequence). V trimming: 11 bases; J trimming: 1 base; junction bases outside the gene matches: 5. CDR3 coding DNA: TGTGCCGTCCGGGACAGATCCTACGAGCAGTACTTC. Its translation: CAVRDRSYEQYF.

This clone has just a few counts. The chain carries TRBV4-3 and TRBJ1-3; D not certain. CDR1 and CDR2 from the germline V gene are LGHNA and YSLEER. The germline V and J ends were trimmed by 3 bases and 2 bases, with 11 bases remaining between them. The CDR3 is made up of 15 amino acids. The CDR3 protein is CASSQGTVPGNTIYF. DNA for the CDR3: TGCGCCAGCAGCCAGGGTACAGTCCCTGGAAACACCATATATTTT.

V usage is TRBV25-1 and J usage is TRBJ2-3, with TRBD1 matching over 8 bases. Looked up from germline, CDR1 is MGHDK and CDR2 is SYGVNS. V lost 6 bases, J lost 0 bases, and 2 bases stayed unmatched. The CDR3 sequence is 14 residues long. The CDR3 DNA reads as TGTGCCAGCAGGGGACAGGCTAGCACAGATACGCAGTATTTT. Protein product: CASRGQASTDTQYF.

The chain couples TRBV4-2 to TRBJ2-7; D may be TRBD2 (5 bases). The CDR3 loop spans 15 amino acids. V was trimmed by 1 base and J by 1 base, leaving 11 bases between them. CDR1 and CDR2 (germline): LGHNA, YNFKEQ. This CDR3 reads CASSQVSEGSYEQYF. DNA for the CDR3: TGTGCCAGCAGCCAAGTGAGCGAGGGATCCTACGAGCAGTACTTC.

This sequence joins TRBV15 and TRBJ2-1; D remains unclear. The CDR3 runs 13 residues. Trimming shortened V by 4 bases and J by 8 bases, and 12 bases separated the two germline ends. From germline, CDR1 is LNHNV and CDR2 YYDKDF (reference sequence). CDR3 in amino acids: CATSITGDHEQFF. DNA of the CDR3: TGTGCCACCAGCATCACGGGTGACCATGAGCAGTTCTTC.

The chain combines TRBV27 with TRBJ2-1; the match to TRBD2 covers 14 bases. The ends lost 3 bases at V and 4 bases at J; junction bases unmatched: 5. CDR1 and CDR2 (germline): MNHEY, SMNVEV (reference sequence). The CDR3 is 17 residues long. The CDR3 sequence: CASSLRTSGRTYNEQFF. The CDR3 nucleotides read TGTGCCAGCAGTTTGAGGACTAGCGGGAGGACGTACAATGAGCAGTTCTTC.

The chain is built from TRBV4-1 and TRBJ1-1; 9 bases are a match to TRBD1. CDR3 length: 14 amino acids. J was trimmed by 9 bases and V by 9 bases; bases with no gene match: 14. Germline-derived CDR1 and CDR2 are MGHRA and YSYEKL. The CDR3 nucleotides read TGCGCCAGTAACTTGGACAGGGGTGAAAGGAAAGCTTTCTTT. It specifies CASNLDRGERKAFF.

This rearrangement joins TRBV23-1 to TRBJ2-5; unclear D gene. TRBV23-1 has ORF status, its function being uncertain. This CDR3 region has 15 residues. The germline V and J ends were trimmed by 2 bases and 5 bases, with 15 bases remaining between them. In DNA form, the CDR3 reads TGCGCCAGCAGTCAACCCGGGCCCCAGGTGGAGACCCAGTACTTC. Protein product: CASSQPGPQVETQYF.

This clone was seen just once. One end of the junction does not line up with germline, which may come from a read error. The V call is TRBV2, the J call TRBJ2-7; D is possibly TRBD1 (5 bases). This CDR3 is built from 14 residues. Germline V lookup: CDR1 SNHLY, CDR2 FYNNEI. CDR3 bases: TGTGCCAGCGGTGAAGTAGGGGTTTCTTACGAGCAGTACTTC. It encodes CASGEVGVSYEQYF. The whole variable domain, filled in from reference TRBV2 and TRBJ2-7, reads EPEVTQTPSHQVTQMGQEVILRCVPISNHLYFYWYRQILGQKVEFLVSFYNNEISEKSEIFDDQFSVERPDGSNFTLKIRSTKLEDSAMYFCASGEVGVSYEQYFGPGTRLTVT.

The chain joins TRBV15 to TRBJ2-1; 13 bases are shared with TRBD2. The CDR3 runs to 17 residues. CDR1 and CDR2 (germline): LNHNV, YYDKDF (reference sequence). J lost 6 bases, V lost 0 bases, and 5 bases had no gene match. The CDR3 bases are TGTGCCACCAGCAGAGACATAAGACTAGCGGGAGGCAATGAGCAGTTCTTC. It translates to CATSRDIRLAGGNEQFF. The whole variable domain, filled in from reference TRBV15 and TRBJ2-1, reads DAMVIQNPRYQVTQFGKPVTLSCSQTLNHNVMYWYQQKSSQAPKLLFHYYDKDFNNEADTPDNFQSRRPNTSFCFLDIRSPGLGDTAMYLCATSRDIRLAGGNEQFFGPGTRLTVL.

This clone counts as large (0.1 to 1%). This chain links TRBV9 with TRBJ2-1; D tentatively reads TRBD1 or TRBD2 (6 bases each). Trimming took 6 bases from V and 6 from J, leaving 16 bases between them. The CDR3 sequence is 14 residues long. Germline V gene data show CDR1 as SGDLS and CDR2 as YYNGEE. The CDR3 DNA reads TGTGCCAGCACCCCCGGGGGCGCTTTCAATGAGCAGTTCTTC. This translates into CASTPGGAFNEQFF.

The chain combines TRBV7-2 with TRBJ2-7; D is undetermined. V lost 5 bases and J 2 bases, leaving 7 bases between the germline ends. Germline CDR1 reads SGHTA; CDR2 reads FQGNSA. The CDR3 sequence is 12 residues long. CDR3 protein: CASSPGTYEQYF. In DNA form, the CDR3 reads TGTGCCAGCAGCCCGGGCACCTACGAGCAGTACTTC.

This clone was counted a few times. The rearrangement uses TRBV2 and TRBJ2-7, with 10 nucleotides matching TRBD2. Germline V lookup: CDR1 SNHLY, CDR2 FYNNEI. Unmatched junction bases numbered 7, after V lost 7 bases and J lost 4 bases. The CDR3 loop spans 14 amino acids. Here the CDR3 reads CASTPTSGAYEQYF. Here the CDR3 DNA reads TGTGCCAGCACTCCCACTAGCGGGGCTTACGAGCAGTACTTC.

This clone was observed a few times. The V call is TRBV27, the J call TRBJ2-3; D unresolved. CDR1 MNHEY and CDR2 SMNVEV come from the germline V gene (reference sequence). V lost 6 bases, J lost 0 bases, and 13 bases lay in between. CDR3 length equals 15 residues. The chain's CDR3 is CASRLIGSSTDTQYF. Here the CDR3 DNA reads TGTGCCAGCAGGTTAATTGGGTCTAGCACAGATACGCAGTATTTT.

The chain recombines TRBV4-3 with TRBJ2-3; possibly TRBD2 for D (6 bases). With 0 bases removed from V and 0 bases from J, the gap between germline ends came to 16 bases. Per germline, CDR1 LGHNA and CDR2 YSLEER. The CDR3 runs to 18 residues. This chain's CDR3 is CASSQDRPAGTSTDTQYF. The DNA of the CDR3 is TGCGCCAGCAGCCAAGATCGCCCGGCGGGAACTAGCACAGATACGCAGTATTTT.

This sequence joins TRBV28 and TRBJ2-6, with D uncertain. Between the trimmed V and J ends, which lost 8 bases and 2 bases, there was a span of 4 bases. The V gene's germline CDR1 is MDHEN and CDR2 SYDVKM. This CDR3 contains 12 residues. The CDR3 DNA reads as TGTGCCAGCTGTACTGGGGCCAACGTCCTGACTTTC. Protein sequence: CASCTGANVLTF.

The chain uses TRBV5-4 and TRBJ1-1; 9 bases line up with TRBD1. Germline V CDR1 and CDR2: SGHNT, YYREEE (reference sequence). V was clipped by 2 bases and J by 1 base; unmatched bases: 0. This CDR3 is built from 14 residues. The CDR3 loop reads CASSLQGANTEAFF. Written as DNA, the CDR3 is TGTGCCAGCAGCTTACAGGGGGCGAACACTGAAGCTTTCTTT.

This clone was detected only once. CDR3: CASRGETFRDTQYF. The CDR3 DNA reads as TGCGCCAGCAGGGGGGAGACATTTAGAGATACGCAGTATTTT. The chain combines TRBV5-1 with TRBJ2-3; D is tentatively TRBD1 or TRBD2 (5 bases each). V lost 5 bases to trimming and J lost 5 bases, with 15 bases between them. This CDR3 comprises 14 residues. Germline V gene data show CDR1 as SGHRS and CDR2 as YFSETQ.

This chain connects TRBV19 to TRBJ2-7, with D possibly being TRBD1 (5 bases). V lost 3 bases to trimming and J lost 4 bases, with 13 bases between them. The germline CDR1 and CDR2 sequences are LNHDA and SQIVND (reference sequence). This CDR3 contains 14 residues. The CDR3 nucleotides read TGTGCCAGTAGTATTCAGGGAAACGGGTACGAGCAGTACTTC. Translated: CASSIQGNGYEQYF.